A selection of T cell receptor beta chains follows, all from one sample in a study of T cell responses to AZD1222 COVID-19 vaccine. Libraries were prepared by immunoSEQ multiplex PCR; TCRdb keeps only in-frame clonotypes and omits some of them. The sample has 250,000 to 300,000 clones, approximately 94% seen once. The sample in question was peripheral blood, obtained 28 days after the second AZD1222 dose. All receptors come from an adult who received the AZD1222 COVID-19 vaccine. Both conserved end residues are part of each CDR3. D genes are given only for firm matches. Part of the rows lack a size; the others show once, few, many or a class for expanded clones.

TRBV25-1,-,TRBJ1-6,-,CASSGPTDRSPLHF,TGTGCCAGCTCCGGACCGACCGACCGATCACCCCTCCACTTT
TRBV10-2,-,TRBJ1-2,-,CASSEPGSYGYTF,TGCGCCAGCAGTGAGCCAGGGAGCTATGGCTACACCTTC
TRBV7-8,-,TRBJ2-7,-,CASSLGRLATFYEQYF,TGTGCCAGCAGCCTCGGCAGGCTAGCTACCTTCTACGAGCAGTACTTC
TRBV12-3/TRBV12-4,-,TRBJ2-7,-,CASSRTEGEQYF,TGTGCCAGCAGCCGGACGGAGGGGGAGCAGTACTTC
TRBV18,-,TRBJ2-7,TRBD1,CASLTTGGASEQYF,TGTGCCAGCTTAACGACAGGGGGCGCATCCGAGCAGTACTTC
TRBV2,-,TRBJ2-7,-,CASGRQTYEQYF,TGTGCCAGCGGCCGGCAAACCTACGAGCAGTACTTC
TRBV15,-,TRBJ2-7,-,CATRPGREVSYEQYF,TGTGCCACTAGGCCGGGTAGGGAGGTATCCTACGAGCAGTACTTC
TRBV28,-,TRBJ1-1,-,CASSARPGQRANTEAFF,TGTGCCAGCAGCGCGAGGCCTGGACAGAGGGCAAACACTGAAGCTTTCTTT
TRBV6-5,once,TRBJ1-2,TRBD1,CASRRTGDYGYTF,TGTGCCAGCAGGAGGACAGGGGACTATGGCTACACCTTC
TRBV28,once,TRBJ2-7,-,CASSNIYYEQYF,TGTGCCAGCAGTAACATTTACTACGAGCAGTACTTC
TRBV30,-,TRBJ2-2,TRBD2,CAWRASGSTRTGELFF,TGTGCCTGGAGGGCTAGCGGGAGTACCCGCACCGGGGAGCTGTTTTTT
TRBV20-1,-,TRBJ2-1,-,CSAREPPEQFF,TGCAGTGCTAGAGAGCCCCCTGAGCAGTTCTTC
TRBV7-9,-,TRBJ1-4,-,CASSLVSHTRAATNEKLFF,TGTGCCAGCAGCTTAGTATCTCATACTAGGGCTGCAACTAATGAAAAACTGTTTTTT
TRBV5-1,-,TRBJ2-1,TRBD2,CASSFGLAGWAAHEQFF,TGCGCCAGCAGCTTTGGACTAGCGGGATGGGCCGCCCATGAGCAGTTCTTC
TRBV6-5,-,TRBJ2-7,-,CASSKMGSSYEQYF,TGTGCCAGCAGTAAAATGGGTTCTAGCTACGAGCAGTACTTC
TRBV11-3,-,TRBJ2-7,TRBD2,CASSSGTNGEQYF,TGTGCCAGCAGCTCGGGGACTAACGGGGAGCAGTACTTC
TRBV5-1,-,TRBJ1-4,-,CASSFRASATNEKLFF,TGCGCCAGCAGCTTTCGGGCCTCCGCAACTAATGAAAAACTGTTTTTT
TRBV19,once,TRBJ1-5,TRBD1,CATQGTGGQPQHF,TGTGCCACCCAAGGGACAGGTGGTCAGCCCCAGCATTTT
TRBV10-3,-,TRBJ1-2,-,CAISSGDMSYGYTF,TGTGCCATCAGTTCAGGAGACATGAGCTATGGCTACACCTTC
TRBV28,-,TRBJ1-5,TRBD1,CASSRGSLDRENQPQHF,TGTGCCAGCAGTCGGGGGAGTTTAGACAGGGAAAATCAGCCCCAGCATTTT
TRBV5-6,-,TRBJ1-1,-,CASSAGTTNTEAFF,TGTGCCAGCAGTGCCGGGACAACGAACACTGAAGCTTTCTTT
TRBV2,-,TRBJ1-2,-,CASSPGEIARYGYTF,TGTGCCAGCTCCCCCGGGGAGATCGCTAGGTATGGCTACACCTTC
TRBV11-2,-,TRBJ2-7,TRBD1,CASSFRTGGTEQYF,TGTGCCAGCAGCTTTCGGACAGGGGGCACCGAGCAGTACTTC
TRBV5-1,-,TRBJ2-1,TRBD2,CASSMTSGSYNEQFF,TGCGCCAGCAGCATGACTAGCGGGTCCTACAATGAGCAGTTCTTC
TRBV28,once,TRBJ1-2,-,CASSPGRAGQTF,TGTGCCAGCAGCCCAGGTCGAGCAGGGCAGACCTTC
TRBV29-1,-,TRBJ2-7,TRBD1,CSVTSGTGTYEQYF,TGCAGCGTTACCTCGGGGACAGGTACCTACGAGCAGTACTTC
TRBV24-1,-,TRBJ2-1,TRBD2,CATRGAGAYNEQFF,TGTGCCACCAGGGGAGCGGGGGCCTACAATGAGCAGTTCTTC
TRBV2,-,TRBJ1-1,-,CASSTDGEGEAFF,TGTGCCAGCAGTACAGACGGGGAGGGGGAAGCTTTCTTT
TRBV28,-,TRBJ1-1,-,CASRGVGAEAFF,TGTGCCAGCAGGGGGGTGGGGGCTGAAGCTTTCTTT
TRBV4-1,-,TRBJ1-3,-,CASSPQDRATGNTIYF,TGCGCCAGCAGCCCTCAAGACCGTGCAACTGGAAACACCATATATTTT
TRBV28,-,TRBJ1-4,-,CASNSGRYEKLFF,TGTGCCAGCAATTCCGGGCGGTATGAAAAACTGTTTTTT
TRBV5-1,-,TRBJ1-4,-,CASSPGNEKLFF,TGCGCCAGCAGCCCCGGTAATGAAAAACTGTTTTTT
TRBV2,-,TRBJ1-6,-,CASSEGRYNSPLHF,TGTGCCAGCAGTGAAGGACGGTATAATTCACCCCTCCACTTT
TRBV6-4,-,TRBJ2-7,TRBD2,CASSASGSGEQYF,TGTGCCAGCAGTGCTAGCGGGAGTGGCGAGCAGTACTTC